This T cell receptor beta chain is drawn from a study of cytomegalovirus exposure and HLA in healthy donors. With regard to this clone: Its target is not known.

60 Vbeta and 13 Jbeta primers were used in PCR. Authors' analysis steps: Unique TCR beta chains numbered roughly 84 million in a later analysis, with around 10 million shared. Data came from immunoSEQ multiplex PCR; TCRdb stores just in-frame clones and leaves some out. The V and J calls and the clone size are those of that table, but D and trimming were determined from the DNA. The table lists 250,000 to 300,000 clones, roughly 86% of them singletons. The study's findings and limits: Per published accounts, TCR beta sequences correctly predicted the HLA-A and HLA-B alleles of most subjects.

The clonotype was recovered from a woman aged 40 to 50 in good health and CMV-seropositive. The specimen sequenced was PBMCs.

The CDR3 DNA sequence: TGTGCCAGCAGGTACGGGACACAAGAGACCCAGTACTTC. It specifies CASRYGTQETQYF. The chain carries TRBV5-4 and TRBJ2-5, with a weak D call TRBD1 (6 bases). Looked up from germline, CDR1 is SGHNT and CDR2 is YYREEE (reference sequence). V gave up 5 bases and J gave up 2 bases, with 10 bases separating them. CDR3 size: 13 residues.